This TCR beta chain is from a study of shared clonotypes between healthy human individuals. The overall study: Sampling drew on donors who were a couple of women and three men aged 18 to 49. Plates per donor: three CD4 naive, three CD4 memory, two CD8 naive, one CD8 memory.

Study-wide results and limits: Rarefaction exposed incomplete sorted-subset sequencing despite large depth.

In regard to this clone: Antigen: not known.

The CDR3 contains 15 residues. Trimming removed 4 bases from V and 4 bases from J, with 14 bases in between. Germline CDR1 and CDR2: SGHRS and YFSETQ. Each subset's genomic DNA was shared equally among a number of immunoSEQ plates. Data came from immunoSEQ multiplex PCR; TCRdb stores just in-frame clones and leaves some out. In the table there are 2 million to 2.5 million clones, almost 96% of which are singletons. Sequencing was carried out using naive CD4+ T cells sorted from blood. Subset defined: CD45RA+ positively selected. The V call is TRBV5-1, the J call TRBJ2-2; D not resolved. The sequence derives from a man between 18 and 35 years old in good health. The CDR3 sequence is CASSPELGLTGELFF. Here the CDR3 DNA reads TGCGCCAGCAGCCCGGAGCTAGGGCTCACCGGGGAGCTGTTTTTT.